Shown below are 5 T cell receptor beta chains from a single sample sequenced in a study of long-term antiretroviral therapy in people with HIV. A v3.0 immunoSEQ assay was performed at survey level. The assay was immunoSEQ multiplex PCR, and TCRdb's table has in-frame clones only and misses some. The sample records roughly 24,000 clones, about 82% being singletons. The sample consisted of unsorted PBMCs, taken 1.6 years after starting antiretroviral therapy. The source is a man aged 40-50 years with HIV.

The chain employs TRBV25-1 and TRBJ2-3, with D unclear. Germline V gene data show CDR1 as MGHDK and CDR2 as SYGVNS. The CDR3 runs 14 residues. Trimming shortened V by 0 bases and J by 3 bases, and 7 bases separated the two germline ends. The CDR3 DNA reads TGTGCCAGCAGTGAATACGCAGGAACAGATACGCAGTATTTT. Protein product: CASSEYAGTDTQYF.

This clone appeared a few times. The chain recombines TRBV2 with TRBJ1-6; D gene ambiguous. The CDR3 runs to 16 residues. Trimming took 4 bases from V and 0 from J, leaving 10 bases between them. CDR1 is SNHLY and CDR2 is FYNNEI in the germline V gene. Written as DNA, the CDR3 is TGTGCCAGCAGTGCAGGAGAGAGCTCCTATAATTCACCCCTCCACTTT. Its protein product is CASSAGESSYNSPLHF. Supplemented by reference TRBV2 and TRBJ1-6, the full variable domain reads EPEVTQTPSHQVTQMGQEVILRCVPISNHLYFYWYRQILGQKVEFLVSFYNNEISEKSEIFDDQFSVERPDGSNFTLKIRSTKLEDSAMYFCASSAGESSYNSPLHFGNGTRLTVT.

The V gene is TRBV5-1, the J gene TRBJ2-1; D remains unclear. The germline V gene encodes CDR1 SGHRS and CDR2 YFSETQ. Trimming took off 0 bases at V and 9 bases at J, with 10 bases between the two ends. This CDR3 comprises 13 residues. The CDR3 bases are TGCGCCAGCAGCTTGGCCGGGTATGGTGAGCAGTTCTTC. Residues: CASSLAGYGEQFF.

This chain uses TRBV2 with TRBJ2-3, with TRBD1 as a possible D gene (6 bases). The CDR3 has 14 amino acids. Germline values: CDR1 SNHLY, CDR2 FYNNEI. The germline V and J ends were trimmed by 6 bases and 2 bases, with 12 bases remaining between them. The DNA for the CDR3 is TGTGCCAGCAGAGGACAGACCTACACAGATACGCAGTATTTT. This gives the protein CASRGQTYTDTQYF. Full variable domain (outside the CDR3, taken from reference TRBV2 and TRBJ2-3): EPEVTQTPSHQVTQMGQEVILRCVPISNHLYFYWYRQILGQKVEFLVSFYNNEISEKSEIFDDQFSVERPDGSNFTLKIRSTKLEDSAMYFCASRGQTYTDTQYFGPGTRLTVL.

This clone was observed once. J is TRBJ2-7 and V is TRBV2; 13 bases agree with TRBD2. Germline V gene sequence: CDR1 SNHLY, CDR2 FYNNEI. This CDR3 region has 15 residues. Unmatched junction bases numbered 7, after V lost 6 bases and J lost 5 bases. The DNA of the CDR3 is TGTGCCAGCAGGGGGGGACTAGCGGGAAAGAACGAGCAGTACTTC. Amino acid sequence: CASRGGLAGKNEQYF.